This TCR beta chain stems from a study of shared clonotypes between healthy human individuals. Study observations and caveats: In general, naive subsets displayed greater estimated richness than memory subsets did. Sharing across several donors was seen in approximately 5.2% of naive CD4 clonotypes.

Naive CD8 cells comprised CD45RO-negative, CCR7-positively selected cells, excluding terminally differentiated effector memory CD45RA+ cells. Clones were sequenced by immunoSEQ multiplex PCR, and TCRdb holds only the in-frame ones, with some missing. The table has about 820,000 clones, 85% to 95% seen once. A single count supports this clone. Its antigen is not identified. This sequence was found in a man younger than 45 in good health. The specimen sequenced was naive CD8+ T cells sorted from blood.

The CDR3 DNA reads TGCGCCAGCAGTCTCACAGAGACAGCTGGCACAGATACGCAGTATTTT. Amino acids: CASSLTETAGTDTQYF. The chain employs TRBV10-2 and TRBJ2-3, with a weak D call TRBD1 (5 bases). V lost 5 bases and J 1 base, leaving 16 bases between the germline ends. The CDR3 sequence is 16 residues long. CDR1 and CDR2 from the germline V gene are WSHSY and SAAADI.